The 17 T cell receptor beta chains reported below all come from one sample, sequenced in a study of T cell responses to AZD1222 COVID-19 vaccine. Profiling relied on immunoSEQ multiplex PCR, and the TCRdb table lists in-frame clones only, not all of them. The sample shows around 110,000 clones, 75% to 90% of them seen only once. The input for sequencing was peripheral blood, taken on day 0 of AZD1222 vaccination. These receptor sequences come from an adult in good health.

The chain is built from TRBV27 and TRBJ2-7, with 9 bases that match TRBD1. Germline lookup yields CDR1 MNHEY and CDR2 SMNVEV (reference sequence). CDR3 size: 13 residues. V trimming: 3 bases; J trimming: 7 bases; junction bases outside the gene matches: 4. CDR3 sequence: CASSFSGQGEQYF. The CDR3 bases are TGTGCCAGCAGTTTTTCCGGACAGGGGGAGCAGTACTTC.

V usage is TRBV14 and J usage is TRBJ2-3; D might be TRBD2 (6 bases). This CDR3 spans 14 amino acids. Germline V gene lookup returns CDR1 SGHDN and CDR2 FVKESK. V lost 4 bases to trimming and J lost 6 bases, with 14 bases between them. This chain's CDR3 is CASSPYVRGDTQYF. As DNA, the CDR3 is TGTGCCAGCAGCCCATACGTTCGGGGGGATACGCAGTATTTT. Using reference TRBV14 and TRBJ2-3 for the parts outside the CDR3, the full variable domain is EAGVTQFPSHSVIEKGQTVTLRCDPISGHDNLYWYRRVMGKEIKFLLHFVKESKQDESGMPNNRFLAERTGGTYSTLKVQPAELEDSGVYFCASSPYVRGDTQYFGPGTRLTVL.

The chain combines TRBV5-4 with TRBJ1-4; a weak D match, TRBD1 (5 bases). Germline V gene data show CDR1 as SGHNT and CDR2 as YYREEE (reference sequence). This CDR3 has 13 amino acids. V gave up 5 bases and J gave up 2 bases, with 7 bases separating them. CDR3 sequence (DNA): TGTGCCAGCAGTTGGGGGACTAATGAAAAACTGTTTTTT. Protein product: CASSWGTNEKLFF. Drawing the rest from reference TRBV5-4 and TRBJ1-4, the complete variable domain is ETGVTQSPTHLIKTRGQQVTLRCSSQSGHNTVSWYQQALGQGPQFIFQYYREEENGRGNFPPRFSGLQFPNYSSELNVNALELDDSALYLCASSWGTNEKLFFGSGTQLSVL.

This clone has just a few counts. The CDR3 sequence is CSVAQIEAFF. The CDR3 bases are TGCAGCGTTGCACAGATTGAAGCTTTCTTT. The rearrangement joins TRBV29-1 to TRBJ1-1; D ambiguous. V was pared by 4 bases and J by 7 bases, with 7 bases between. This CDR3 has 10 residues. Germline CDR1 SQVTM, CDR2 ANQGSEA. The whole variable domain, filled in from reference TRBV29-1 and TRBJ1-1, reads SAVISQKPSRDICQRGTSLTIQCQVDSQVTMMFWYRQQPGQSLTLIATANQGSEATYESGFVIDKFPISRPNLTFSTLTVSNMSPEDSSIYLCSVAQIEAFFGQGTRLTVV.

This clone was detected once. The chain recombines TRBV7-9 with TRBJ1-2; D is uncertain. CDR3 length: 12 residues. Germline V CDR1 and CDR2: SEHNR, FQNEAQ (reference sequence). Deletions cut 4 bases from V and 7 bases from J, with 10 bases between. This CDR3 is CASSSPPGGYTF. CDR3 DNA: TGTGCCAGCAGCTCCCCCCCCGGTGGCTACACCTTC. Based on the CDR3 plus reference TRBV7-9 and TRBJ1-2, the full variable domain is DTGVSQNPRHKITKRGQNVTFRCDPISEHNRLYWYRQTLGQGPEFLTYFQNEAQLEKSRLLSDRFSAERPKGSFSTLEIQRTEQGDSAMYLCASSSPPGGYTFGSGTRLTVV.

This clone has only a few counts. CDR3 amino acids: CASSQGIMPSSYNSPLHF. CDR3 coding DNA: TGTGCCAGCAGCCAAGGTATTATGCCGAGCTCCTATAATTCACCCCTCCACTTT. The J gene is TRBJ1-6, the V gene TRBV4-2; D remains unclear. The V end lost 1 base, the J end lost 0 bases, and 13 bases lay between the germline ends. Germline values: CDR1 LGHNA, CDR2 YNFKEQ. This CDR3 spans 18 amino acids.

V usage is TRBV9 and J usage is TRBJ1-1; TRBD1 agrees at 9 bases. The J segment lost 0 bases and the V segment lost 5 bases, leaving 5 bases of the junction unmatched. This CDR3 comprises 15 residues. The germline gives CDR1 SGDLS, CDR2 YYNGEE. The CDR3 sequence: CASRTGTGLNTEAFF. The CDR3 nucleotides read TGTGCCAGCAGGACAGGGACAGGGTTGAACACTGAAGCTTTCTTT.

This chain connects TRBV28 to TRBJ1-4, with TRBD1 identical over 7 bases. CDR3 length: 17 amino acids. The V gene's germline CDR1 is MDHEN and CDR2 SYDVKM. Germline trimming cut 5 bases from V and 8 bases from J; bases unmatched to any gene: 17. As DNA, the CDR3 is TGTGCCAGCAGTCCACTAACGGACAGGCCGGGGGTAGAAAAACTGTTTTTT. It yields the protein CASSPLTDRPGVEKLFF.

CDR3 in DNA: TGTGCCAGCAGATCGTCGGGGGCATCTTACAATGAGCAGTTCTTC. Translated: CASRSSGASYNEQFF. The chain joins TRBV7-9 to TRBJ2-1; either TRBD1 or TRBD2 may supply D (6 bases each). The germline V gene encodes CDR1 SEHNR and CDR2 FQNEAQ (reference sequence). V lost 6 bases, J lost 4 bases, and 16 bases lay in between. This CDR3 is 15 amino acids long.

V usage is TRBV29-1 and J usage is TRBJ1-1; D gene ambiguous. With 5 bases removed from V and 1 base from J, the gap between germline ends came to 5 bases. From germline, CDR1 is SQVTM and CDR2 ANQGSEA. This CDR3 has 11 amino acids. In DNA, the CDR3 is TGCAGCGTTTTAAAGAACACTGAAGCTTTCTTT. It yields the protein CSVLKNTEAFF.

The chain is built from TRBV19 and TRBJ2-3; 11 bases agree with TRBD2. The V and J ends lost 8 bases and 5 bases, in that order; junction bases with no gene match: 12. Germline V gives CDR1 LNHDA, CDR2 SQIVND (reference sequence). This CDR3 comprises 16 residues. CDR3 coding DNA: TGTGCCAGTTCTAATCTAGCGGGAGGCCGGGGAGATACGCAGTATTTT. Its protein product is CASSNLAGGRGDTQYF.

The rearrangement uses TRBV5-4 and TRBJ2-1; 9 positions match TRBD1. Per the germline V gene, CDR1 is SGHNT and CDR2 is YYREEE (reference sequence). The CDR3 is 14 amino acids. V gave up 4 bases and J gave up 5 bases; unmatched junction bases: 4. The CDR3 DNA sequence: TGTGCCAGCAGCCCCCGGGACAGGGACAATGAGCAGTTCTTC. Its translation is CASSPRDRDNEQFF.

The rearrangement links TRBV28 to TRBJ2-7; D is unclear. This CDR3 has 13 amino acids. V lost 6 bases to trimming and J lost 2 bases, with 11 bases between them. The germline CDR1 and CDR2 sequences are MDHEN and SYDVKM. The CDR3 region has the DNA TGTGCCAGCAGCACGGTGGGCCCCTACGAGCAGTACTTC. Translation: CASSTVGPYEQYF.

This chain connects TRBV6-5 to TRBJ1-2; D is possibly TRBD1 (5 bases). The V gene lost 7 bases and the J gene lost 2 bases, with 11 bases spanning the gap. The germline V gene encodes CDR1 MNHEY and CDR2 SVGAGI. This CDR3 has 13 amino acids. CDR3 bases: TGTGCCAGCACCCTCGACAGAAACTATGGCTACACCTTC. This codes for CASTLDRNYGYTF.

This rearrangement joins TRBV6-2 or TRBV6-3 to TRBJ2-3; D might be TRBD1 (6 bases). The ends were cut back, 4 bases at V and 4 bases at J, with 15 bases in the middle. Germline CDR1 reads MNHEY; CDR2 reads SVGEGT. The CDR3 totals 15 residues. Here the CDR3 DNA reads TGTGCCAGCAGTTCCCGAGGAACAGGGTCAGATACGCAGTATTTT. It yields the protein CASSSRGTGSDTQYF.

This chain connects TRBV5-1 to TRBJ2-3, with TRBD1 matching over 9 bases. Germline CDR1 SGHRS, CDR2 YFSETQ. This CDR3 region has 16 residues. Unmatched junction bases numbered 2, after V lost 0 bases and J lost 0 bases. This CDR3 reads CASSLGDRGSTDTQYF. CDR3 DNA sequence: TGCGCCAGCAGCTTGGGAGACAGGGGGAGCACAGATACGCAGTATTTT.

The chain recombines TRBV5-1 with TRBJ2-7; 7 bases match TRBD1. Germline CDR1 SGHRS, CDR2 YFSETQ. With 0 bases clipped from V and 2 bases from J, the junction kept 5 bases outside the gene matches. This CDR3 region has 15 residues. This chain's CDR3 is CASSLGGGSAYEQYF. The CDR3 nucleotides are TGCGCCAGCAGCTTGGGAGGGGGCTCGGCCTACGAGCAGTACTTC.